This TCR beta chain stems from a study of T-cell memory formation after mild COVID-19. Study findings and constraints: Chiefly within CM and EM were the contracting CD4+ clones; CD8+ ones were within EMRA. The appearance of some responding clones in pre-infection memory suggested that cross-reactive memory joined.

MiXCR was run by TCRdb on the 5' RACE reads, yielding one entry per CDR3 protein. The sample holds about 290,000 distinct CDR3 sequences, about 15% seen once. The CDR3 length is 14 residues. The V gene lost 2 bases and the J gene lost 1 base, with 9 bases spanning the gap. Germline assignment: CDR1 SGHRS and CDR2 YFSETQ. This clonotype showed up just a few times. Its antigen is currently unknown. Input material: PBMCs or a T cell subset sorted from them (not recorded which). This receptor was taken from a man aged 18 to 35 who had mild COVID-19 (a few samples of this study predate the infection). Cell type and time point are not known. V and J are TRBV5-1 and TRBJ2-5; D is perhaps TRBD1 or TRBD2 (6 bases each). The chain's CDR3 is CASSFGGPQETQYF. CDR3 coding DNA: TGCGCCAGCAGCTTTGGGGGGCCCCAAGAGACCCAGTACTTC.